The 19 T cell receptor beta chains presented below share a single source sample, sequenced in a study of cytomegalovirus exposure and HLA in healthy donors. The PCR ran on 60 Vbeta and 13 Jbeta primers. Using immunoSEQ multiplex PCR, the repertoire was profiled, and TCRdb retains in-frame clones only, with some absent. The profile shows 150,000 to 200,000 clones, about 83% of them singletons. Sequenced material: PBMCs. Receptors originate from a girl aged 10-17 years in good health and CMV-seropositive.

The V call is TRBV7-9, the J call TRBJ2-2; D not certain. The CDR3 has 15 amino acids. V was trimmed by 0 bases and J by 1 base, leaving 6 bases between them. Per the germline V gene, CDR1 is SEHNR and CDR2 is FQNEAQ (reference sequence). CDR3 protein: CASSLARQNTGELFF. DNA for the CDR3: TGTGCCAGCAGCTTAGCCAGGCAGAACACCGGGGAGCTGTTTTTT.

The genes are TRBV11-2 and TRBJ1-1; 7 nucleotides match TRBD1. CDR1 and CDR2 (germline): SGHAT, FQNNGV. The CDR3 totals 14 residues. V lost 5 bases to trimming and J lost 6 bases; unmatched junction nucleotides: 9. The CDR3 here is CASSLLDRESEAFF. The CDR3 DNA reads as TGTGCCAGCAGCCTCCTAGACAGGGAATCTGAAGCTTTCTTT. Supplemented by reference TRBV11-2 and TRBJ1-1, the full variable domain reads EAGVAQSPRYKIIEKRQSVAFWCNPISGHATLYWYQQILGQGPKLLIQFQNNGVVDDSQLPKDRFSAERLKGVDSTLKIQPAKLEDSAVYLCASSLLDRESEAFFGQGTRLTVV.

In its sample, this clone was seen a few times. The chain uses TRBV5-4 and TRBJ1-3, with TRBD1 as a possible D gene (5 bases). With 9 bases removed from V and 2 bases from J, the gap between germline ends came to 18 bases. CDR1 and CDR2 from the germline V gene are SGHNT and YYREEE (reference sequence). The CDR3 has 15 residues. For the CDR3, the DNA is TGTGCCACCCGAAGTTTTGGGGCGCCTGGAAACACCATATATTTT. Encoded protein: CATRSFGAPGNTIYF. Full variable domain (outside the CDR3, taken from reference TRBV5-4 and TRBJ1-3): ETGVTQSPTHLIKTRGQQVTLRCSSQSGHNTVSWYQQALGQGPQFIFQYYREEENGRGNFPPRFSGLQFPNYSSELNVNALELDDSALYLCATRSFGAPGNTIYFGEGSWLTVV.

V usage is TRBV29-1 and J usage is TRBJ2-3; TRBD2 matches at 9 bases. J gave up 0 bases and V 8 bases, and 9 bases lay outside the gene matches. CDR1 is SQVTM and CDR2 is ANQGSEA in the germline V gene. This CDR3 spans 15 amino acids. The CDR3 DNA is TGCAGCTCCTCCGGCGGGGGGGTAAGCACAGATACGCAGTATTTT. Translating gives CSSSGGGVSTDTQYF.

This chain connects TRBV5-1 to TRBJ2-7; 10 positions agree with TRBD2. CDR3 length: 16 amino acids. Germline values: CDR1 SGHRS, CDR2 YFSETQ. The ends lost 4 bases at V and 3 bases at J; junction bases unmatched: 10. In DNA form, the CDR3 reads TGCGCCAGCAGCACCTATAGTAGCGGGGGGATCTACGAGCAGTACTTC. Residues: CASSTYSSGGIYEQYF.

This chain joins TRBV14 and TRBJ2-1; 13 bases are shared with TRBD2. Germline-derived CDR1 and CDR2 are SGHDN and FVKESK. The CDR3 runs 16 residues. Trimming took 2 bases from V and 6 from J; bases not matched to a gene: 4. The CDR3 protein is CASSQRTSGGLNEQFF. In DNA, the CDR3 is TGTGCCAGCAGCCAAAGGACTAGCGGGGGACTCAATGAGCAGTTCTTC.

The chain joins TRBV5-1 to TRBJ1-5; no definite D call. This CDR3 is 15 amino acids long. Germline CDR1 and CDR2: SGHRS and YFSETQ. Trimming pared 1 base from V and 0 bases from J, leaving 8 bases between. The CDR3 region is CASSLTDPSNQPQHF. The CDR3 coding sequence is TGCGCCAGCAGCTTGACAGATCCTAGCAATCAGCCCCAGCATTTT.

The gene calls are TRBV5-1 and TRBJ1-1, with D unresolved. The CDR3 spans 15 residues. Germline CDR1 is SGHRS and CDR2 is YFSETQ. Deletions cut 2 bases from V and 3 bases from J, with 14 bases between. Here the CDR3 DNA reads TGCGCCAGCAGCTTTTCGAGACAACCAGACACTGAAGCTTTCTTT. As protein: CASSFSRQPDTEAFF.

This sequence joins TRBV25-1 and TRBJ1-1; D not certain. The CDR3 runs to 13 residues. Trimming took 1 base from V and 4 from J, leaving 7 bases between them. Germline V CDR1 and CDR2: MGHDK, SYGVNS. CDR3 DNA: TGTGCCAGCAGTGAATCCAGGATCACTGAAGCTTTCTTT. This gives the protein CASSESRITEAFF.

In DNA form, the CDR3 reads TGCGCCAGCAGCCAAGGGGTAATCCTAGCGGGGTCAAACAATGAGCAGTTCTTC. The encoded protein is CASSQGVILAGSNNEQFF. The genes are TRBV4-1 and TRBJ2-1; 9 nucleotides line up with TRBD2. CDR3 length: 18 amino acids. The J segment lost 5 bases and the V segment lost 1 base, leaving 12 bases of the junction unmatched. CDR1 and CDR2 from the germline V gene are MGHRA and YSYEKL.

V usage is TRBV7-9 and J usage is TRBJ1-5, with D possibly being TRBD1 (6 bases). The CDR3 runs 15 residues. V dropped 4 bases and J dropped 0 bases, with 10 bases sitting between them. Germline V gives CDR1 SEHNR, CDR2 FQNEAQ (reference sequence). CDR3 nucleotides: TGTGCCAGCAGCTCTAACAGGGATAGCAATCAGCCCCAGCATTTT. Protein: CASSSNRDSNQPQHF.

The rearrangement joins TRBV6-4 to TRBJ1-6; D is ambiguous. Trimming took off 2 bases at V and 10 bases at J, with 12 bases between the two ends. This CDR3 has 14 amino acids. Germline V gives CDR1 MRHNA, CDR2 SNTAGT. CDR3 sequence reads: CASSDGEGGSPLHF. The CDR3 DNA sequence: TGTGCCAGCAGTGACGGGGAGGGAGGGTCACCCCTCCACTTT.

The chain uses TRBV10-1 and TRBJ1-2; 11 bases line up with TRBD1. V lost 5 bases, J lost 8 bases, and 7 bases stayed unmatched. CDR1 WNHNN and CDR2 SYGVQD come from the germline V gene (reference sequence). The CDR3 sequence is 14 residues long. This CDR3 reads CASSMDRGPEGYTF. As DNA, the CDR3 is TGCGCCAGCAGTATGGACAGGGGGCCAGAGGGCTACACCTTC.

CDR3 nucleotide sequence: TGTGCCAGCAGCAGTGAGGGTATGAACACTGAAGCTTTCTTT. The encoded protein is CASSSEGMNTEAFF. The V and J genes are TRBV21-1 and TRBJ1-1. TRBV21-1 constitutes a pseudogene. This CDR3 contains 14 residues.

The chain joins TRBV7-6 to TRBJ1-2; tentatively, D is TRBD1 (6 bases). CDR3 length: 13 residues. Deletions cut 5 bases from V and 7 bases from J, with 14 bases between. Germline assignment: CDR1 SGHVS and CDR2 FNYEAQ. The DNA for the CDR3 is TGTGCCAGCAGCCAACAGGGTTTGGGTGGCTACACCTTC. Residues: CASSQQGLGGYTF. The full variable domain, its missing parts supplied by reference TRBV7-6 and TRBJ1-2, is GAGVSQSPRYKVTKRGQDVALRCDPISGHVSLYWYRQALGQGPEFLTYFNYEAQQDKSGLPNDRFSAERPEGSISTLTIQRTEQRDSAMYRCASSQQGLGGYTFGSGTRLTVV.

The genes are TRBV29-1 and TRBJ1-3, with unresolved D. The CDR3 consists of 13 residues. Germline values: CDR1 SQVTM, CDR2 ANQGSEA. With 6 bases removed from V and 3 bases from J, the gap between germline ends came to 12 bases. The CDR3 nucleotides read TGCAGCGTCGTCGGACTCTTTGGAAACACCATATATTTT. This translates into CSVVGLFGNTIYF. Filled out from reference TRBV29-1 and TRBJ1-3, the complete variable domain reads SAVISQKPSRDICQRGTSLTIQCQVDSQVTMMFWYRQQPGQSLTLIATANQGSEATYESGFVIDKFPISRPNLTFSTLTVSNMSPEDSSIYLCSVVGLFGNTIYFGEGSWLTVV.

The J gene is TRBJ1-3, the V gene TRBV4-1; TRBD1 aligns across 7 bases. This CDR3 region has 16 residues. J was trimmed by 4 bases and V by 3 bases; bases with no gene match: 9. Looked up from germline, CDR1 is MGHRA and CDR2 is YSYEKL. CDR3 in amino acids: CASSHGEGATGNTIYF. The CDR3 coding sequence is TGCGCCAGCAGCCACGGAGAGGGGGCTACCGGAAACACCATATATTTT.

This clone showed up just a few times. The chain combines TRBV7-2 with TRBJ1-1, with 9 bases lining up with TRBD1. CDR3 length: 12 amino acids. V shed 11 bases, J shed 6 bases, and the junction held 7 bases outside the gene matches. CDR1 and CDR2 (germline): SGHTA, FQGNSA. CDR3 protein: CAGDRGSPEAFF. CDR3 in DNA: TGTGCCGGCGACAGGGGGTCGCCTGAAGCTTTCTTT.

The rearrangement uses TRBV30 and TRBJ2-5; D gene uncertain. The germline V gene has CDR1 GTSNPN and CDR2 SVGIG (reference sequence). The CDR3 sequence is 13 residues long. Deletions cut 7 bases from V and 0 bases from J, with 12 bases between. The DNA of the CDR3 is TGTGCCTTTGTTAGGAGTTACCAAGAGACCCAGTACTTC. It codes for CAFVRSYQETQYF.